This T cell receptor (beta chain) was captured by sequencing in a study of cytomegalovirus exposure and HLA in healthy donors. The V and J ends lost 11 bases and 0 bases respectively, with 14 bases between them. The CDR3 has 14 amino acids. From germline, CDR1 is SNHLY and CDR2 FYNNEI. In the PCR, 60 Vbeta and 13 Jbeta primers were used. TCRdb keeps only in-frame clones here, not all; method: immunoSEQ multiplex PCR. The table has tens of thousands of clones, approximately 79% seen once. The genes are TRBV2 and TRBJ1-3; D is possibly TRBD1 (5 bases). The origin of this receptor is a man aged 25-45 years in good health and CMV-seronegative. The sequencing sample was made of PBMCs. The DNA for the CDR3 is TGTGCCGGAGCGACAGTGAACTCTGGAAACACCATATATTTT. Translation: CAGATVNSGNTIYF.